These 22 T cell receptor beta chains were sequenced from one sample in a study of blood T cell repertoires in COVID-19. Assay: immunoSEQ multiplex PCR; the TCRdb copy retains only in-frame clones and omits some. The profile shows around 250,000 clones, roughly 91% of them singletons. The sample taken for sequencing was PBMCs or T cells enriched from blood (not recorded which). These receptors came from a woman in her twenties or thirties who had recovered from COVID-19.

This chain joins TRBV9 and TRBJ1-2; TRBD1 agrees at 8 bases. The J segment lost 3 bases and the V segment lost 3 bases, leaving 10 bases of the junction unmatched. CDR3 length: 16 amino acids. Per the germline V gene, CDR1 is SGDLS and CDR2 is YYNGEE. This CDR3 reads CASSASQGEEDYGYTF. The CDR3 DNA follows: TGTGCCAGCAGCGCTTCACAGGGGGAAGAGGACTATGGCTACACCTTC.

CDR3: CASSQDLGSPNTGELFF. The DNA of the CDR3 is TGCGCCAGCAGCCAAGATCTAGGCAGTCCGAACACCGGGGAGCTGTTTTTT. This chain connects TRBV4-3 to TRBJ2-2; D unclear. V was clipped by 0 bases and J by 0 bases, with 11 bases between them. Germline values: CDR1 LGHNA, CDR2 YSLEER. This CDR3 contains 17 residues.

The rearrangement links TRBV15 to TRBJ1-1; TRBD1 matches at 7 bases. With V trimmed by 0 bases and J by 10 bases, 5 bases remained unmatched. The CDR3 spans 13 residues. CDR1 and CDR2 from the germline V gene are LNHNV and YYDKDF (reference sequence). As DNA, the CDR3 is TGTGCCACCAGCAGAGATTTCAGGGGGGTAGCTTTCTTT. Translation: CATSRDFRGVAFF. Combining the CDR3 with reference TRBV15 and TRBJ1-1 gives the whole variable domain DAMVIQNPRYQVTQFGKPVTLSCSQTLNHNVMYWYQQKSSQAPKLLFHYYDKDFNNEADTPDNFQSRRPNTSFCFLDIRSPGLGDTAMYLCATSRDFRGVAFFGQGTRLTVV.

The rearrangement links TRBV19 to TRBJ1-6, with D tentatively TRBD1 (5 bases). CDR1 LNHDA and CDR2 SQIVND come from the germline V gene (reference sequence). Trimming cost V 6 bases and J 5 bases, with 17 bases left between them. The CDR3 is 16 amino acids. CDR3 DNA sequence: TGTGCCAGTAGCCTGACAGTGGGAAAGGATAATTCACCCCTCCACTTT. Amino acids: CASSLTVGKDNSPLHF.

This chain uses TRBV27 with TRBJ2-7, with D uncertain. This CDR3 has 13 residues. The V end lost 3 bases, the J end lost 5 bases, and 11 bases lay between the germline ends. The germline CDR1 and CDR2 sequences are MNHEY and SMNVEV (reference sequence). In DNA form, the CDR3 reads TGTGCCAGCAGTTTCTCCCGGAGCAACGAGCAGTACTTC. Protein: CASSFSRSNEQYF.

This clone was recorded only once. The chain couples TRBV30 to TRBJ1-1; D gene unclear. Trimming cost V 0 bases and J 8 bases, with 13 bases left between them. This CDR3 is 13 amino acids long. Per germline, CDR1 GTSNPN and CDR2 SVGIG (reference sequence). DNA of the CDR3: TGTGCCTGGAGTGTGTCCGGTTTTTCAGAAGCTTTCTTT. Translating gives CAWSVSGFSEAFF.

The chain recombines TRBV11-1 with TRBJ2-5; D remains ambiguous. Germline assignment: CDR1 SGHAT and CDR2 FQDESV (reference sequence). Trimming shortened V by 3 bases and J by 1 base, and 12 bases separated the two germline ends. This CDR3 has 15 amino acids. For the CDR3, the DNA is TGTGCCAGCAGCTTTATGGGCACCTCCCAAGAGACCCAGTACTTC. Translation: CASSFMGTSQETQYF.

The chain recombines TRBV4-1 with TRBJ2-7; no reliable D call. The V gene lost 0 bases and the J gene lost 3 bases, with 9 bases spanning the gap. Germline CDR1 and CDR2: MGHRA and YSYEKL. This CDR3 is 14 amino acids long. The CDR3 nucleotides read TGCGCCAGCAGCCAAGATTCGCAGTTCTACGAGCAGTACTTC. Residues: CASSQDSQFYEQYF.

This sequence joins TRBV7-6 and TRBJ1-5, with D possibly matching TRBD1 (5 bases). CDR1 SGHVS and CDR2 FNYEAQ come from the germline V gene. The CDR3 sequence is 15 residues long. The V gene lost 1 base and the J gene lost 2 bases, with 9 bases spanning the gap. CDR3 sequence reads: CASSLVAGGNQPQHF. The CDR3 DNA reads as TGTGCCAGCAGCTTAGTCGCGGGGGGCAATCAGCCCCAGCATTTT.

The chain uses TRBV2 and TRBJ2-7; 8 bases are a match to TRBD2. The CDR3 extends over 14 amino acids. V shed 4 bases, J shed 3 bases, and the junction held 5 bases outside the gene matches. Per the germline V gene, CDR1 is SNHLY and CDR2 is FYNNEI. This chain's CDR3 is CASSVDGRGYEQYF. The CDR3 region has the DNA TGTGCCAGCAGTGTAGACGGGAGGGGCTACGAGCAGTACTTC.

The CDR3 region is CASSALDRVRDEQYF. The CDR3 bases are TGTGCCAGCAGTGCACTAGACAGGGTAAGGGACGAGCAGTACTTC. The chain combines TRBV6-1 with TRBJ2-7, with 7 bases lining up with TRBD1. Trimming at V came to 4 bases and at J to 5 bases, leaving 11 bases not matched to a gene. The CDR3 runs 15 residues. Per the germline V gene, CDR1 is MNHNS and CDR2 is SASEGT.

The chain joins TRBV2 to TRBJ2-3; tentative D call: TRBD2 (6 bases). V was pared by 10 bases and J by 2 bases, with 19 bases between. The CDR3 spans 15 residues. Germline V gives CDR1 SNHLY, CDR2 FYNNEI. CDR3 in DNA: TGTGCCACCCACCCCGGGAGCCGGAACACAGATACGCAGTATTTT. Its translation is CATHPGSRNTDTQYF.

This clone was detected only once. The chain links TRBV6-5 to TRBJ1-1, with a tentative D call TRBD1 (5 bases). V lost 2 bases and J lost 10, with 14 bases in between. The CDR3 is 13 amino acids. Germline V CDR1 and CDR2: MNHEY, SVGAGI. The CDR3 bases are TGTGCCAGCAGTTACCAGATGCGGGGCGCAGCTTTCTTT. It codes for CASSYQMRGAAFF.

The CDR3 DNA reads as TGTGCCAGCAGTTTCGGGGGGGCGGATAATTCACCCCTCCACTTT. This gives the protein CASSFGGADNSPLHF. This chain links TRBV28 with TRBJ1-6; possibly TRBD1 for D (6 bases). Trimming took off 3 bases at V and 5 bases at J, with 11 bases between the two ends. Germline V gives CDR1 MDHEN, CDR2 SYDVKM. The CDR3 length is 15 residues.

The chain uses TRBV29-1 and TRBJ2-1; TRBD2 matches at 12 bases. This CDR3 spans 12 amino acids. Germline V gene lookup returns CDR1 SQVTM and CDR2 ANQGSEA. V shed 8 bases, J shed 6 bases, and the junction held 2 bases outside the gene matches. In DNA, the CDR3 is TGCAGCAAGACTAGCGGGAGCAATGAGCAGTTCTTC. This translates into CSKTSGSNEQFF.

The gene calls are TRBV5-5 and TRBJ2-1; perhaps TRBD1 as D (5 bases). Looked up from germline, CDR1 is SGHKS and CDR2 is YYEKEE (reference sequence). V was shortened by 3 bases and J by 6 bases, with 19 bases between the two germline ends. This CDR3 is 16 amino acids long. The CDR3 loop reads CASSSDSFSRGNEQFF. CDR3 bases: TGTGCCAGCAGCTCAGACAGCTTTAGTAGGGGCAATGAGCAGTTCTTC.

V usage is TRBV11-2 and J usage is TRBJ2-7, with D tentatively TRBD2 (5 bases). This CDR3 has 15 residues. V was cut by 3 bases and J by 1 base, with 13 bases left in between. CDR1 and CDR2 (germline): SGHAT, FQNNGV. Written as DNA, the CDR3 is TGTGCCAGCAGCTTTTTAATCGGGGAGTCCTACGAGCAGTACTTC. It is translated as CASSFLIGESYEQYF. The complete variable domain, with remaining parts taken from reference TRBV11-2 and TRBJ2-7, reads EAGVAQSPRYKIIEKRQSVAFWCNPISGHATLYWYQQILGQGPKLLIQFQNNGVVDDSQLPKDRFSAERLKGVDSTLKIQPAKLEDSAVYLCASSFLIGESYEQYFGPGTRLTVT.

This clone was observed a few times. The chain combines TRBV18 with TRBJ1-6; 9 nucleotides line up with TRBD1. Germline loops: CDR1 KGHSH, CDR2 LQKENI. Trimming at V came to 3 bases and at J to 11 bases, leaving 5 bases not matched to a gene. CDR3 length: 14 amino acids. The CDR3 region is CASSPGTGTAPLHF. CDR3 nucleotides: TGTGCCAGCTCACCCGGGACAGGGACGGCACCCCTCCACTTT.

Concerning this clone: The identical CDR3 is also encoded by other nucleotide sequences in the sample. This chain joins TRBV19 and TRBJ1-1; 7 nucleotides align to TRBD1. The CDR3 is 14 amino acids. Germline lookup yields CDR1 LNHDA and CDR2 SQIVND (reference sequence). The trim removed 2 bases at V and 1 base at J, leaving 1 base unmatched. CDR3: CASSIWTGNTEAFF. As DNA, the CDR3 is TGTGCCAGTAGTATATGGACAGGGAACACTGAAGCTTTCTTT.

The rearrangement joins TRBV19 to TRBJ2-7; D is possibly TRBD1 (5 bases). CDR3 size: 14 residues. The germline CDR1 and CDR2 sequences are LNHDA and SQIVND (reference sequence). V lost 10 bases and J 0 bases, leaving 16 bases between the germline ends. This chain's CDR3 is CATYDSRLSYEQYF. CDR3 nucleotide sequence: TGTGCCACCTACGACAGCAGACTCTCCTACGAGCAGTACTTC. Drawing the rest from reference TRBV19 and TRBJ2-7, the complete variable domain is DGGITQSPKYLFRKEGQNVTLSCEQNLNHDAMYWYRQDPGQGLRLIYYSQIVNDFQKGDIAEGYSVSREKKESFPLTVTSAQKNPTAFYLCATYDSRLSYEQYFGPGTRLTVT.

This chain links TRBV6-5 with TRBJ1-5, with a tentative D call TRBD1 (5 bases). The CDR3 spans 13 residues. Trimming shortened V by 4 bases and J by 5 bases, and 9 bases separated the two germline ends. Germline values: CDR1 MNHEY, CDR2 SVGAGI. The CDR3 is CASSSREDQPQHF. The CDR3 region has the DNA TGTGCCAGCAGTTCCAGGGAGGATCAGCCCCAGCATTTT.

In this sample, this clone turned up once. The chain joins TRBV15 to TRBJ1-2; TRBD1 might be the D (6 bases). From germline, CDR1 is LNHNV and CDR2 YYDKDF (reference sequence). The CDR3 extends over 19 amino acids. Between the trimmed V and J ends, which lost 3 bases and 7 bases, there was a span of 30 bases. This chain's CDR3 is CATSRGWRTDLLQLGGYTF. CDR3 sequence (DNA): TGTGCCACCAGCAGGGGATGGCGGACAGACCTCCTACAACTGGGTGGCTACACCTTC. Full variable domain (remainder filled in from reference TRBV15 and TRBJ1-2): DAMVIQNPRYQVTQFGKPVTLSCSQTLNHNVMYWYQQKSSQAPKLLFHYYDKDFNNEADTPDNFQSRRPNTSFCFLDIRSPGLGDTAMYLCATSRGWRTDLLQLGGYTFGSGTRLTVV.